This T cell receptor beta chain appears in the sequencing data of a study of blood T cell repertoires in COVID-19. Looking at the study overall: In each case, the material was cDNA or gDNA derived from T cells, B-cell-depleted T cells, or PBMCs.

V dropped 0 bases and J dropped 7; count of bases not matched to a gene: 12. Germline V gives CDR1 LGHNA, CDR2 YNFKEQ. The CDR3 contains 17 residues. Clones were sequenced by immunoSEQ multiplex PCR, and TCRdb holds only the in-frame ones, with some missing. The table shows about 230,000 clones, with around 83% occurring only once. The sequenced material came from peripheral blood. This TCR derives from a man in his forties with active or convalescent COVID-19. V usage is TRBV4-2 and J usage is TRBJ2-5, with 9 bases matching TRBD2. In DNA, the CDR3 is TGTGCCAGCAGCCAAGATTTGGCGGGAGGGCCCAGTGGGACCCAGTACTTC. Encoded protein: CASSQDLAGGPSGTQYF.